These T cell receptor beta chains were read from a single sample in a study of T cells after yellow fever vaccination. TCRdb recomputed calls from the 5' RACE reads with MiXCR, one row per CDR3 protein. The table has some 500,000 distinct CDR3 sequences, less than 15% seen once; the top ten hold about 14%. Sample: PBMCs, taken on the day of the yellow fever booster vaccination. The receptors were gathered from a man aged 30 to 45 who received the YFV17D yellow fever vaccine. Each CDR3 is given with its conserved first and last residue. The order of the fields is V gene, J gene, D gene, clone size, CDR3 protein, CDR3 DNA. A D gene is named only where the DNA matches it firmly. Clone size is not always given. Where it is, it says once, few, many or a class for expanded clones.

>TRBV10-3|TRBJ2-6|NA|few
CAISESRGQTSGANVLTF
TGTGCCATCAGTGAGTCGCGGGGACAGACCTCTGGGGCCAACGTCCTGACTTTC
>TRBV7-2|TRBJ1-6|NA|few
CASSPVSPSPLHF
TGTGCCAGCAGCCCTGTTTCCCCCTCACCCCTCCACTTT
>TRBV6-5|TRBJ2-7|TRBD2|few
CASRLSSGETYEQYF
TGTGCCAGCAGATTATCTAGCGGGGAGACTTACGAGCAGTACTTC
>TRBV12-3/TRBV12-4|TRBJ2-1|TRBD2|NA
CASTTSLGLAGPRGEQFF
TGTGCCAGCACCACGTCCCTGGGACTAGCGGGACCAAGGGGTGAGCAGTTCTTC
>TRBV7-9|TRBJ2-2|NA|many
CASSLVVYTGELFF
TGTGCCAGCAGCTTAGTAGTCTACACCGGGGAGCTGTTTTTT
>TRBV7-2|TRBJ2-7|NA|many
CASSLILGTEQYF
TGTGCCAGCAGCTTAATATTGGGGACGGAGCAGTACTTC
>TRBV29-1|TRBJ2-7|NA|few
CSVEDVVGQGAYEQYF
TGCAGCGTTGAAGATGTGGTGGGGCAGGGAGCCTACGAGCAGTACTTC
>TRBV6-2/TRBV6-3|TRBJ2-5|NA|few
CATSQVQETQYF
TGTGCCACCAGCCAAGTCCAAGAGACCCAGTACTTC
>TRBV20-1|TRBJ2-1|TRBD2|NA
CSARPSGSLEFF
TGCAGTGCTAGACCTAGCGGGAGTTTGGAGTTCTTC
>TRBV6-1|TRBJ2-5|TRBD2|few
CASSLLNPSGKETQYF
TGTGCCAGCAGTCTCCTCAATCCCAGCGGGAAGGAGACCCAGTACTTC
>TRBV7-2|TRBJ1-4|NA|NA
CASKLGGGRFF
TGTGCCAGCAAATTAGGAGGAGGGAGATTTTTT
>TRBV5-5|TRBJ1-5|NA|many
CASSLVGDLVNQPQHF
TGTGCCAGCAGCTTGGTCGGAGACTTGGTAAATCAGCCCCAGCATTTT
>TRBV12-3/TRBV12-4|TRBJ2-3|NA|few
CASRYSGTSTDTQYF
TGTGCCAGCAGATACAGCGGAACTAGCACAGATACGCAGTATTTT
>TRBV12-3/TRBV12-4|TRBJ2-7|NA|NA
CASSSRTSSYEQYF
TGTGCCAGCAGTTCAAGAACGTCCTCCTACGAGCAGTACTTC
>TRBV4-1|TRBJ2-7|TRBD1|many
CASSRGEGAVVF
TGCGCCAGCAGCCGAGGCGAGGGGGCCGTCGTCTTC
>TRBV4-2|TRBJ2-3|TRBD2|few
CASSQDASGIPSGTQYF
TGTGCCAGCAGCCAAGACGCTAGCGGGATCCCAAGCGGTACGCAGTATTTT
>TRBV25-1|TRBJ2-4|NA|NA
CASSEYRTPLAKNIQYF
TGTGCCAGCAGTGAATATAGGACACCTTTAGCCAAAAACATTCAGTACTTC
>TRBV20-1|TRBJ1-2|TRBD1|NA
CSAQFIGGLKGYTF
TGCAGTGCTCAGTTTATAGGGGGCTTGAAAGGCTACACCTTC
>TRBV20-1|TRBJ2-1|TRBD2|few
CSAQTGLAGIHNEQFF
TGCAGTGCTCAAACGGGACTAGCGGGTATACACAATGAGCAGTTCTTC
>TRBV24-1|TRBJ2-2|NA|NA
CATSDLPTSWSGTGELFF
TGTGCCACCAGTGATTTGCCGACATCCTGGAGTGGGACCGGGGAGCTGTTTTTT
>TRBV6-5|TRBJ1-2|NA|few
CASSQGRDYTF
TGTGCCAGCAGCCAAGGGAGGGACTACACCTTC
>TRBV6-5|TRBJ1-1|NA|few
CASSYSNEPNTEAFF
TGTGCCAGCAGTTACTCGAATGAACCGAACACTGAAGCTTTCTTT
>TRBV3-1|TRBJ1-5|NA|NA
CASSQDGGLGQPQHF
TGTGCCAGCAGCCAAGATGGGGGATTAGGGCAGCCCCAGCATTTT
>TRBV5-1|TRBJ2-7|NA|few
CASSLAVGSGSDEQYF
TGCGCCAGCAGCTTGGCCGTGGGAAGCGGGTCCGACGAGCAGTACTTC
>TRBV3-1|TRBJ1-1|NA|few
CASSRSLTEAFF
TGTGCCAGCAGCCGTAGCTTGACTGAAGCTTTCTTT
>TRBV12-3/TRBV12-4|TRBJ2-1|NA|few
CASSLSVEQFF
TGTGCCAGCAGTTTATCGGTTGAGCAGTTCTTC
>TRBV3-1|TRBJ1-1|NA|NA
CASSHLGIGTEAFF
TGTGCCAGCAGCCATTTGGGTATAGGAACTGAAGCTTTCTTT
>TRBV7-9|TRBJ2-3|TRBD2|NA
CASSFRGRAEDTQYF
TGTGCCAGCAGCTTCCGCGGGAGGGCCGAAGATACGCAGTATTTT
>TRBV20-1|TRBJ1-4|NA|NA
CSASGTTVEKLFF
TGCAGTGCTAGTGGGACAACCGTTGAAAAACTGTTTTTT
>TRBV5-4|TRBJ2-3|NA|NA
CASSFLVRTDTQYF
TGTGCCAGCAGCTTCCTCGTCCGCACAGATACGCAGTATTTT
>TRBV10-3|TRBJ2-3|TRBD1|few
CASYPGQSTDTQYF
TGTGCCTCCTACCCGGGACAGAGCACAGATACGCAGTATTTT
>TRBV5-1|TRBJ1-1|TRBD1|NA
CASSFLERGQGTEAFF
TGCGCCAGCAGCTTCCTCGAGAGGGGGCAAGGCACTGAAGCTTTCTTT
>TRBV15|TRBJ2-7|TRBD1|NA
CATSRGQGSYEQYF
TGTGCCACGTCTAGGGGGCAAGGGTCCTACGAGCAGTACTTC
>TRBV7-9|TRBJ2-7|TRBD1|few
CASSLAGQSEQYF
TGTGCCAGCAGCTTAGCGGGACAGTCCGAGCAGTACTTC
>TRBV20-1|TRBJ2-7|NA|NA
CSARDGTTNYEQYF
TGCAGTGCTAGAGATGGGACAACTAACTACGAGCAGTACTTC
>TRBV20-1|TRBJ1-6|TRBD1|few
CSARDSRDSRTLHF
TGCAGTGCTAGAGATAGTAGGGACAGTCGGACCCTCCACTTT
>TRBV20-1|TRBJ2-1|NA|NA
CSARKGSSYNEQFF
TGCAGTGCTAGAAAGGGGAGCTCCTACAATGAGCAGTTCTTC
>TRBV20-1|TRBJ2-3|TRBD1|few
CSARGAGTGRSDTQYF
TGCAGTGCTAGAGGCGCCGGGACAGGGAGGTCAGATACGCAGTATTTT
>TRBV12-3/TRBV12-4|TRBJ2-1|TRBD2|NA
CASSFGLAGGLNEQFF
TGTGCCAGCAGTTTTGGTCTAGCGGGAGGGCTCAATGAGCAGTTCTTC
>TRBV7-8|TRBJ2-1|TRBD2|many
CASSTSGSSYNEQFF
TGTGCCAGCAGCACTAGCGGAAGCTCCTACAATGAGCAGTTCTTC
>TRBV20-1|TRBJ2-3|NA|NA
CSAAGRPRTDTQYF
TGCAGTGCTGCAGGGCGGCCTCGCACAGATACGCAGTATTTT
>TRBV27|TRBJ2-3|NA|NA
CASSEAEPGWDTQYF
TGTGCCAGCAGTGAGGCGGAACCAGGGTGGGATACGCAGTATTTT
>TRBV5-1|TRBJ2-5|TRBD2|many
CASSLMSSGRAARETQYF
TGCGCCAGCAGCTTGATGTCTAGCGGGAGGGCCGCGCGGGAGACCCAGTACTTC
>TRBV5-5|TRBJ1-2|NA|NA
CASSLDLDGGWGYTF
TGTGCCAGCAGCTTGGATTTGGATGGGGGCTGGGGCTACACCTTC
>TRBV7-9|TRBJ2-5|NA|NA
CASRPWAGGQETKYF
TGTGCCAGCAGGCCTTGGGCAGGAGGGCAAGAGACCAAGTACTTC
>TRBV5-1|TRBJ1-1|NA|NA
CASSLVVGTTEAFF
TGCGCCAGCAGCTTGGTTGTCGGAACTACTGAAGCTTTCTTT
>TRBV20-1|TRBJ2-7|NA|few
CSAGDGSSYEQYF
TGCAGTGCAGGGGACGGCAGCTCCTACGAGCAGTACTTC
>TRBV9|TRBJ2-2|TRBD2|few
CASSGTSGNTGELFF
TGTGCCAGCAGCGGGACTAGCGGGAACACCGGGGAGCTGTTTTTT
>TRBV4-3|TRBJ1-5|NA|many
CASSRPLGASNQPQHF
TGCGCCAGCAGCCGCCCCCTGGGGGCTAGCAATCAGCCCCAGCATTTT
>TRBV20-1|TRBJ2-3|TRBD2|few
CSAQLAATSTDTQYF
TGCAGTGCCCAACTAGCGGCTACTAGCACAGATACGCAGTATTTT
>TRBV24-1|TRBJ2-1|NA|few
CATSVGASGNEQFF
TGTGCCACCAGTGTGGGGGCTAGCGGAAATGAGCAGTTCTTC
>TRBV20-1|TRBJ2-2|TRBD2|NA
CCARDRTSGTGGELFF
TGCTGTGCTAGAGATCGCACTAGCGGGACGGGCGGGGAGCTGTTTTTT
>TRBV7-2|TRBJ2-7|TRBD2|many
CASSLILLAGGEQYF
TGTGCCAGCAGCTTAATTTTACTAGCGGGAGGCGAGCAGTACTTC
>TRBV14|TRBJ2-1|TRBD2|few
CASSQDQGLALYREQFF
TGTGCCAGCAGCCAAGATCAGGGACTAGCGTTATACCGCGAGCAGTTCTTC
>TRBV2|TRBJ2-2|TRBD1|few
CASSVGQQDTGELFF
TGTGCCAGCAGTGTGGGACAGCAAGACACCGGGGAGCTGTTTTTT
>TRBV6-2/TRBV6-3|TRBJ1-1|TRBD1|few
CASSRDSGTVNTEAFF
TGTGCCAGCAGTCGGGACAGCGGAACGGTGAACACTGAAGCTTTCTTT
>TRBV5-4|TRBJ2-7|NA|NA
CASSLDREEWYF
TGTGCCAGCAGCTTGGACAGGGAGGAGTGGTACTTC
>TRBV29-1|TRBJ2-1|NA|many
CSVGVARNEQFF
TGCAGCGTTGGGGTGGCCCGCAATGAGCAGTTCTTC
>TRBV5-1|TRBJ2-2|NA|NA
CASSYLGGELFF
TGCGCCAGCAGCTATTTGGGCGGGGAGCTGTTTTTT
>TRBV12-3/TRBV12-4|TRBJ2-7|NA|NA
CASSHPRGEQYF
TGTGCCAGCAGTCACCCGAGGGGCGAGCAGTACTTC